This entry concerns a single T cell receptor (beta chain). The antigen remains unidentified. Other DNA sequences within the sample encode an identical CDR3. This sample was taken from a study of cytomegalovirus exposure and HLA in healthy donors. Study-level points and caveats: The authors enumerated 150 to 200 TCR beta chains as linked to cytomegalovirus. The majority of TCR sequences were rare, yet some public TCRs appeared in many donors. Specificity for CMV antigens was confirmed in vitro for a few of the CMV-associated chains. Reports credit the classifier with highly specific, highly sensitive diagnosis of cytomegalovirus status.

V lost 2 bases to trimming and J lost 2 bases, with 6 bases between them. Per germline, CDR1 MDHEN and CDR2 SYDVKM. The CDR3 contains 13 residues. The protocol was immunoSEQ multiplex PCR, while the TCRdb copy is restricted to in-frame clones and leaves out a portion. The data show 250,000 or so clones, with about 87% seen just once and about 3% held by the top ten. J is TRBJ1-2 and V is TRBV28; D not resolved. The receptor was derived from a man between 18 and 35 years old in good health and CMV-seronegative. Sample: PBMCs. For the CDR3, the DNA is TGTGCCAGCAGTTTAGGAGGGAACTATGGCTACACCTTC. Protein product: CASSLGGNYGYTF.